This T cell receptor (beta chain) is from a study of beta chain features in type 1 diabetes. Background on the study: All samples combined gave 95 million to 130 million sorted cells for examination.

Donors underwent one heparinised blood draw, around 100 mL on average. Cells sorted by CD45RO/CCR7/CD25/CD127/CD95/CD27 comprised CD4+ naive, central memory, regulatory and stem cell-like memory cells. Regarding the study as a whole: For patients, the naive, central memory and Treg TCRB repertoires appeared more alike than for healthy donors. A moderate, significant TCRB CDR3 shortening appeared in type 1 diabetes across four CD4+ subsets.

The CDR3 runs 14 residues. Germline CDR1 and CDR2: SEHNR and FQNEAQ (reference sequence). Deletions cut 9 bases from V and 0 bases from J, with 12 bases between. About this clone: Its antigen is unidentified.

The whole isolated RNA underwent reverse transcription, so sequencing captured expressed TCRB transcripts. Clones were sequenced by immunoSEQ multiplex PCR, and TCRdb holds only the in-frame ones, with some missing. There are 95,000 to 150,000 clones in the sample; roughly 17% occur only once, and approximately 2.3% lies in the top ten. The clonotype originates from a man aged 25-45 years with type 1 diabetes. The sequenced sample was central memory CD4+ T cells from blood. The chain employs TRBV7-9 and TRBJ1-3; D is unclear. The chain's CDR3 is CASPSPVSGNTIYF. In DNA form, the CDR3 reads TGTGCCAGTCCTTCACCGGTCTCTGGAAACACCATATATTTT.